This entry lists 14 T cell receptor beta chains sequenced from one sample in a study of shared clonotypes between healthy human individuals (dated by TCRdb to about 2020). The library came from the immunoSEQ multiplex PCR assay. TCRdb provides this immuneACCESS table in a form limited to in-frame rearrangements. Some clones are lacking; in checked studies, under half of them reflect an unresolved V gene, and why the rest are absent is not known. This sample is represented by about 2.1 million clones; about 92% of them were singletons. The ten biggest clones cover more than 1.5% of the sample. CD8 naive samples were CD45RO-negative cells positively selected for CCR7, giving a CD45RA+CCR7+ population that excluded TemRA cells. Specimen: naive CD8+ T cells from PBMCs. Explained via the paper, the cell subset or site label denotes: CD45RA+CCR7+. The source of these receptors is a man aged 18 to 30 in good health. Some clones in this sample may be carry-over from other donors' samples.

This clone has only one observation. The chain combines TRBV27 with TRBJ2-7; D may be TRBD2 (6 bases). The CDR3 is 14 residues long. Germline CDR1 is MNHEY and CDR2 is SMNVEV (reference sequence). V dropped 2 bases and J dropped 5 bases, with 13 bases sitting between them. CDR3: CASSLNGSPHEQYF. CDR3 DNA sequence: TGTGCCAGCAGTTTAAACGGGAGCCCCCACGAGCAGTACTTC.

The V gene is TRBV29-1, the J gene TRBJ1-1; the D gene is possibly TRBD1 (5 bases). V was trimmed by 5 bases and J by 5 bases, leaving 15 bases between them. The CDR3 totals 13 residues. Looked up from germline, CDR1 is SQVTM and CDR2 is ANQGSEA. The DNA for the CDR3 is TGCAGCGTTTTCCCGGGGGATTTTACTGAAGCTTTCTTT. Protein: CSVFPGDFTEAFF.

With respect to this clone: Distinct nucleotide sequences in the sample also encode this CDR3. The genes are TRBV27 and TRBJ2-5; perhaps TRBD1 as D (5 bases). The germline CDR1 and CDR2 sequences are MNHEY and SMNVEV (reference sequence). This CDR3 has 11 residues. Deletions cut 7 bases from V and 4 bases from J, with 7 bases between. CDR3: CASIQGETQYF. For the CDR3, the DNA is TGTGCCAGCATCCAGGGAGAGACCCAGTACTTC.

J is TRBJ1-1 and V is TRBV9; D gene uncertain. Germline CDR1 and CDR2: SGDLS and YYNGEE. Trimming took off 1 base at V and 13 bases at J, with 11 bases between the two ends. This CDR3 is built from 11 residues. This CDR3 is CASSVNGRFFF. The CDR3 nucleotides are TGTGCCAGCAGCGTAAATGGTAGATTTTTCTTT.

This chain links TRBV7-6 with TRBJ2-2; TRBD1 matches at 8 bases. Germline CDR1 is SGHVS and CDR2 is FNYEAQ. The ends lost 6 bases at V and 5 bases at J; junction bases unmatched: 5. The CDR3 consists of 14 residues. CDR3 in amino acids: CASRRTGRTGELFF. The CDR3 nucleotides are TGTGCCAGCAGGAGGACAGGGAGGACCGGGGAGCTGTTTTTT.

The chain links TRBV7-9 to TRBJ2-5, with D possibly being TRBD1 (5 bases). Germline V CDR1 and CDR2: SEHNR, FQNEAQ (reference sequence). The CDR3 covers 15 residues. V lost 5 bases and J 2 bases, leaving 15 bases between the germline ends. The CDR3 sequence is CASSLKGLVQETQYF. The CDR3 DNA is TGTGCCAGCAGCCTAAAGGGGTTGGTGCAAGAGACCCAGTACTTC. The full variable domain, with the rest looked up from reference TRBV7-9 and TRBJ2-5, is DTGVSQNPRHKITKRGQNVTFRCDPISEHNRLYWYRQTLGQGPEFLTYFQNEAQLEKSRLLSDRFSAERPKGSFSTLEIQRTEQGDSAMYLCASSLKGLVQETQYFGPGTRLLVL.

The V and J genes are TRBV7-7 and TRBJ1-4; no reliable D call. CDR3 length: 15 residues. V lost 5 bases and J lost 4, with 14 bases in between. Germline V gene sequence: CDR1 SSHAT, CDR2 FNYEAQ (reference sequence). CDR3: CASSLRFDGNEKLFF. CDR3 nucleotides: TGTGCCAGCAGCCTCCGATTCGACGGTAATGAAAAACTGTTTTTT.

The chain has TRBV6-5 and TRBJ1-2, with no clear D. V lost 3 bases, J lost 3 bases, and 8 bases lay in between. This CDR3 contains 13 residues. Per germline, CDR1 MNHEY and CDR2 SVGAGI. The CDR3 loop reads CASSYHLDYGYTF. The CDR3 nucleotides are TGTGCCAGCAGTTATCATCTAGACTATGGCTACACCTTC.

The CDR3 bases are TGTGCCAGCAGCCAGGGCCGGATGGAGCAGTACTTC. This encodes CASSQGRMEQYF. This chain joins TRBV11-2 and TRBJ2-7; perhaps TRBD1 as D (5 bases). The CDR3 has 12 amino acids. V lost 5 bases to trimming and J lost 7 bases, with 12 bases between them. The germline CDR1 and CDR2 sequences are SGHAT and FQNNGV. The full variable domain, with the rest looked up from reference TRBV11-2 and TRBJ2-7, is EAGVAQSPRYKIIEKRQSVAFWCNPISGHATLYWYQQILGQGPKLLIQFQNNGVVDDSQLPKDRFSAERLKGVDSTLKIQPAKLEDSAVYLCASSQGRMEQYFGPGTRLTVT.

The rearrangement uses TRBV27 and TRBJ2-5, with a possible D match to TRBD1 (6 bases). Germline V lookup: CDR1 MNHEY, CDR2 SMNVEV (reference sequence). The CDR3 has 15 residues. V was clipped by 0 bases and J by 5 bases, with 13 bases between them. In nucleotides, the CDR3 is TGTGCCAGCAGTTTATCAAGGGGGTCCCGGGAGACCCAGTACTTC. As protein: CASSLSRGSRETQYF.

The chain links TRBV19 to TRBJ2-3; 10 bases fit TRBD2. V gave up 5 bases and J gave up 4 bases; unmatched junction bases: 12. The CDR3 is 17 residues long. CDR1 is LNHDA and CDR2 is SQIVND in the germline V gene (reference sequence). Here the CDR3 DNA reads TGTGCCAGTAGTTTGGCCGGGACTAGCGATTACTCAGATACGCAGTATTTT. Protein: CASSLAGTSDYSDTQYF. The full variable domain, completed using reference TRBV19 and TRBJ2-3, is DGGITQSPKYLFRKEGQNVTLSCEQNLNHDAMYWYRQDPGQGLRLIYYSQIVNDFQKGDIAEGYSVSREKKESFPLTVTSAQKNPTAFYLCASSLAGTSDYSDTQYFGPGTRLTVL.

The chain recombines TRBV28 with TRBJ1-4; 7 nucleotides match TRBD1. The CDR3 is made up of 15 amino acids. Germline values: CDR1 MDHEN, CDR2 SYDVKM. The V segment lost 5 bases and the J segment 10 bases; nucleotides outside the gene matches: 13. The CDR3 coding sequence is TGTGCCAGCAGTGTTTTCTCAGGGGGGAGTCGAAAACTGTTTTTT. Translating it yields CASSVFSGGSRKLFF.

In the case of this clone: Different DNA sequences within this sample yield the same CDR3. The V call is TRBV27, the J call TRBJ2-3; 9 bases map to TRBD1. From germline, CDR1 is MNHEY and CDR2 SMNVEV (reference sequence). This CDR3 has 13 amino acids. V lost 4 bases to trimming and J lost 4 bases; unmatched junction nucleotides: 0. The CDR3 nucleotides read TGTGCCAGCAGTTGGACAGGGGCAGATACGCAGTATTTT. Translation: CASSWTGADTQYF.

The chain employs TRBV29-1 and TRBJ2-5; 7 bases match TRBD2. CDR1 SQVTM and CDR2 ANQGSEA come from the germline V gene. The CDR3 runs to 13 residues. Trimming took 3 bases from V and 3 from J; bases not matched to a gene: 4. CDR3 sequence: CSVEWDYEETQYF. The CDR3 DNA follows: TGCAGCGTTGAGTGGGACTACGAAGAGACCCAGTACTTC.